This is a list of T cell receptor beta chains from one sample in a study of a mutant IDH1 vaccine in newly diagnosed glioma. Clones were sequenced by immunoSEQ multiplex PCR, and TCRdb holds only the in-frame ones, with some missing. This repertoire shows just under 95,000 clones, just under 80% found once; its top ten account for less than 8.5%. Sequenced material: PBMCs, taken from a glioma patient treated with radiotherapy, temozolomide or both. These receptors originate from a man aged 40-50 years with glioma. CDR3s include the opening cysteine and the closing phenylalanine or tryptophan. The order of the fields is J gene, clone size, D gene, V gene, CDR3 DNA, CDR3 protein. D genes are given only for firm matches. Size is omitted from some rows. Given values are once, few, many or a class for expanded clones.

TRBJ1-3,NA,NA,TRBV7-8,TGTGCCAGCAGCTTAGAAGAAGGACGCTCTGGAAACACCATATATTTT,CASSLEEGRSGNTIYF
TRBJ2-7,NA,NA,TRBV4-1,TGCGCCAGCAGCGAAGGGACGGGTCCGACCTACGAGCAGTACTTC,CASSEGTGPTYEQYF
TRBJ1-3,NA,NA,TRBV7-3,TGTGCCAGCAGCCCCCTGTCTGGAAACACCATATATTTT,CASSPLSGNTIYF
TRBJ1-4,NA,NA,TRBV7-6,TGTGCCAGCAGCCGAAACCCCGGTTCGACTAATGAAAAACTGTTTTTT,CASSRNPGSTNEKLFF
TRBJ1-2,NA,NA,TRBV4-3,TGCGCCAGCAGCCGCCTGGGAGAACCCTATGGCTACACCTTC,CASSRLGEPYGYTF
TRBJ2-1,once,TRBD2,TRBV29-1,TGCAGCGCCCCGGGACTAGCGGACAATGAGCAGTTCTTC,CSAPGLADNEQFF
TRBJ1-1,few,NA,TRBV7-6,TGTGCCAGCAGCATAACAGTGGGTACTGAAGCTTTCTTT,CASSITVGTEAFF
TRBJ1-2,NA,TRBD1,TRBV18,TGTGCCAGCTCACCCGGGACAGGGCTCTATGGCTACACCTTC,CASSPGTGLYGYTF
TRBJ2-7,NA,TRBD1,TRBV18,TGTGCCAGCTCACCTACCGGGACAGGGGGGGAGTACTTC,CASSPTGTGGEYF
TRBJ1-4,NA,NA,TRBV28,TGTGCCAGCAGTCCCGGGACGATAGGGGAAAAACTGTTTTTT,CASSPGTIGEKLFF
TRBJ1-2,NA,NA,TRBV6-5,TGTGCCAGCGGTCAGGTGGTAGACTATGGCTACACCTTC,CASGQVVDYGYTF
TRBJ1-2,once,TRBD1,TRBV5-5,TGTGCCAGCAGCTTGCGGGACAGGGCCTGGCCTGGCTACACCTTC,CASSLRDRAWPGYTF
TRBJ2-5,NA,NA,TRBV20-1,TGCAGTGCTTTCAAAGCGGAGACCCAGTACTTC,CSAFKAETQYF
TRBJ2-7,NA,TRBD2,TRBV28,TGTGCCAGCAGTTTAGGGGTTACTAGCGTGTCCTACGAGCAGTACTTC,CASSLGVTSVSYEQYF
TRBJ2-3,NA,TRBD2,TRBV2,TGTGCCAGCAGTCCGGGACTAGCGGGGGCCTTCACAGATACGCAGTATTTT,CASSPGLAGAFTDTQYF
TRBJ2-3,NA,TRBD2,TRBV7-8,TGTGCCAGCACCCCCGGGACTAGGACCGCAGATACGCAGTATTTT,CASTPGTRTADTQYF
TRBJ1-5,NA,NA,TRBV12-5,TGTGCTAGTGGTTTGGTACAGGGAGGGCCCAATCAGCCCCAGCATTTT,CASGLVQGGPNQPQHF
TRBJ2-7,once,NA,TRBV18,TGTGCCAGCTCACCCGTGAAAAACTCCTACGAGCAGTACTTC,CASSPVKNSYEQYF
TRBJ2-7,NA,TRBD1,TRBV4-2,TGTGCCAGCAGCCATCCCTCGGGACAGGGTACCTACGAGCAGTACTTC,CASSHPSGQGTYEQYF
TRBJ2-1,NA,TRBD2,TRBV7-2,TGTGCCAGCAGCTTAGGTCTAGCGGGGGGGCTGGGTGAGCAGTTCTTC,CASSLGLAGGLGEQFF
TRBJ2-3,NA,NA,TRBV5-4,TGTGCCAGCAGCTTGGGGGTCTCTCCCCTCGGCACAGATACGCAGTATTTT,CASSLGVSPLGTDTQYF
TRBJ1-6,NA,NA,TRBV7-2,TGTGCCAGCAGCTTGGACTCAAGGCGGAATAATTCACCCCTCCACTTT,CASSLDSRRNNSPLHF
TRBJ2-5,NA,TRBD2,TRBV2,TGTGCCAGCAGTTTTGACCGGGGGGGACAAGAGACCCAGTACTTC,CASSFDRGGQETQYF
TRBJ2-5,NA,TRBD2,TRBV10-3,TGTGCCATCAGTGAGTCGAAAGAGACTAGCGAAGAGACCCAGTACTTC,CAISESKETSEETQYF
TRBJ2-5,few,TRBD2,TRBV27,TGTGCCAGCAGGCACCCAACCGGGACTACAGCTGGGACCCAGTACTTC,CASRHPTGTTAGTQYF